Detailed here is one T cell receptor beta chain. Which antigen it targets is not known. Base-call qualities are not available, and no considerably larger clone is one nucleotide away. TCR CDR3 regions were amplified from genomic DNA by multiplex PCR using the deep immunoSEQ assay. For each cell subset, the extracted genomic DNA was distributed evenly across all wells of several immunoSEQ 96-well plates, and each plate served as one replicate. Each replicate PCR for sorted subsets received around 200 ng genomic DNA, equal to roughly 30,000 T cell genomes. Purified libraries were measured with a Qubit 3.0 fluorometer, size-checked on a Bioanalyzer 2100, and measured again with the KAPA Library Quantification kit. Every immunoSEQ 96-well plate was sequenced on a separate single-read 150-cycle Illumina NextSeq 550 flow cell. The published analysis was carried out like this. The immunoSEQ output contained only junctional sequences without quality scores, so filtering could not match that applied to full-length reads. Sequences were annotated with PyIR, a Python wrapper for IgBLAST v1.9, using IMGT germline references to assign V/J genes and CDR3. Reads were removed for weak V/J assignments (E-value above 1e-6), missing CDR3, stop codons, out-of-frame junctions, or ambiguous translated residues. V3J clonotypes were defined as sequences sharing an identical inferred V gene, J gene, and CDR3 amino acid sequence. The percentage overlap between two repertoires was calculated by dividing the number of shared unique clonotypes by the size of the smaller repertoire. Richness of each repertoire was evaluated using RTK rarefaction, the Chao1 estimator, and Recon v2.1 estimates of unobserved clonotypes. OLGA was used to compute generation probabilities for all TCRbeta clonotypes that the gDNA method yielded from a few donors. TCRdb stores this immuneACCESS table with in-frame sequences only. Part of the clones is absent; in the studies checked, under half of the shortfall reflects unresolved V genes, and no reason is known for the rest. From that table come the V and J calls and clone size; the DNA was used to work out D and trimming. Within this sample are some 2.1 million clones, with about 95% of them counted one time only. Around 1.1% of the sample comes from the top ten.

These data come from a study of shared clonotypes between healthy human individuals (dated by TCRdb to the early 2020s). Regarding the study in general: The cohort comprised a couple of women and three men aged 18 to 49 years. The study deeply sequenced blood TCR repertoires of about 5 healthy adults to estimate repertoire size and the extent of clonotype sharing between individuals. Different laboratories and diverse techniques were used to prepare libraries and sequence TCR repertoires, to increase sequencing depth and limit assay-specific biases. Between about 0.9 and 9 billion PBMCs per donor were obtained by leukapheresis. For each donor, CD4 naive and CD4 memory were each run on three plates, CD8 naive on two plates, and CD8 memory on one plate. The paper's findings and limits, for the study overall: Rarefaction of sorted-subset datasets indicated incomplete sequencing despite the large sequencing depth. Sampling was limited to blood, and TCR repertoires in tissue likely differ from TCR repertoires in blood. Because the study included only a small number of donors, the genetic and exposure-history diversity represented was limited. Larger estimated clonotype richness was generally found for naive subsets than for memory subsets. Clonotypes shared by all four sorted-subset donors showed higher generation probabilities than non-shared clonotypes. Based on pairwise subsampling, the degree of clonotype sharing among donors was expected to be affected by sequencing depth. Across four donors, around 5% of naive CD4, around 3.5% of naive CD8, approximately 2.5% of memory CD4, and around 0.4% of memory CD8 clonotypes were shared.

CD8 naive samples were CD45RO-negative cells positively selected for CCR7, giving a CD45RA+CCR7+ population that excluded TemRA cells. Healthy HIV-negative adults with no recently reported acute infections or vaccinations were included as donors. All donors were Caucasian adults living in Nashville, Tennessee, USA. Blood was obtained by leukapheresis, after which PBMCs were separated by Ficoll-Histopaque density gradient centrifugation and cryopreserved in liquid nitrogen vapor phase. Analytical flow cytometry was used to check the purity and quantity of every magnetically sorted T cell population. Genomic DNA was isolated from each sorted fraction and quantified by UV absorbance on a Nanodrop 2000c. The germline V end is reduced by 6 bases and the J end by 7 bases; junction bases left unmatched: 11. The germline V gene (reference sequence) supplies CDR1 MNHEY and CDR2 SMNVEV. The cysteine opens and the phenylalanine closes a CDR3 of 15 amino acids. Solely the CDR3 DNA is kept, with 45 bases framed from the first base.

The material sequenced was naive CD8+ T cells sorted from blood. The cell subset or site label, read with the paper, signifies: CD45RA+CCR7+. The clonotype comes from a man between 18 and 35 years old in good health. The V and J genes are TRBV27 and TRBJ2-1; the central 8 bases match TRBD2. The sequenced DNA is TGTGCCAGCAGGGCCACCGGGACTAGTGGGAATGAGCAGTTCTTC. The encoded protein is CASRATGTSGNEQFF.